These T cell receptor beta chains were read from a single sample in a study of human T cells and chemical hapten exposure. In TCRdb, the RACE reads were re-called with MiXCR into one record per CDR3 protein. The sample records more than 150,000 distinct CDR3 sequences, approximately 14% being singletons. The sample in question was whole blood, obtained in connection with sensitization to the hapten diphenylcyclopropenone (DPC). The receptors originated from a woman aged 25 to 39 with alopecia areata. Some clones in this sample may be carry-over from other donors' samples. The CDR3 runs from the conserved cysteine through the conserved F or W. A D gene is named only where the DNA matches it firmly. Size is stated for part of the rows, as once, few or many counts, or as a class when the clone is expanded.

V,size,D,J,DNA,CDR3
TRBV6-5,many,TRBD1,TRBJ1-5,TGTGCCAGCAGTCCGGGACAGGCGAATCAGCCCCAGCATTTT,CASSPGQANQPQHF
TRBV28,-,-,TRBJ2-7,TGTGCCAGCAGTTGGGGGACCCGTATCTCCTACGAGCAGTACTTC,CASSWGTRISYEQYF
TRBV7-9,few,TRBD1,TRBJ1-2,TGTGCCAGCAGCCGGAGTGGGACAGGGACAGGCTACACCTTC,CASSRSGTGTGYTF
TRBV29-1,many,-,TRBJ2-6,TGCAGCGCTCTGGGGGCTGGGGCCAACGTCCTGACTTTC,CSALGAGANVLTF
TRBV7-2,few,-,TRBJ2-1,TGTGCCAGCAGAGGCTCGGGTAATGAGCAGTTCTTC,CASRGSGNEQFF
TRBV7-3,few,-,TRBJ2-3,TGTGCCAGCAGCACCCAAAGCACAGATACGCAGTATTTT,CASSTQSTDTQYF
TRBV4-3,-,TRBD1,TRBJ1-4,TGCGCCAGCAGCCGAAAACGACAGGGGGGAGAAAAACTGTTTTTT,CASSRKRQGGEKLFF
TRBV28,few,TRBD1,TRBJ1-1,TGTGCCAGTTTATGGGGGCCAGGGGGGAACACTGAAGCTTTCTTT,CASLWGPGGNTEAFF
TRBV29-1,few,-,TRBJ2-3,TGCAGCGGCTCCCACAGGCCTCAAGATACGCAGTATTTT,CSGSHRPQDTQYF
TRBV12-3/TRBV12-4,few,-,TRBJ2-7,TGTGCCAGCAGTTTTAAATACGAGCAGTACTTC,CASSFKYEQYF
TRBV7-2,-,-,TRBJ2-3,TGTGCCAGCAGCTTCTGGGGCGCCGATACGCAGTATTTT,CASSFWGADTQYF
TRBV28,-,TRBD2,TRBJ2-1,TGTGCCAGCAGTCCAATCGGGACTAGCGGGAACAGTGAGCAGTTCTTC,CASSPIGTSGNSEQFF
TRBV24-1,-,-,TRBJ2-1,TGTGCCACCAGTGATTCGCAGGACAATGGGAAATATGAGCAGTTCTTC,CATSDSQDNGKYEQFF
TRBV20-1,many,TRBD1,TRBJ2-7,TGCAGTGCTCGGGACAGCTACGAGCAGTACTTC,CSARDSYEQYF
TRBV29-1,-,TRBD1,TRBJ1-1,TGCAGCGTTGACCCCGGACAGGGGGCCACTGAAGCTTTCTTT,CSVDPGQGATEAFF
TRBV7-2,few,TRBD1,TRBJ2-1,TGTGCCAGCAGCTTAGCCAAGGGACAGTGGGGCGATGAGCAGTTCTTC,CASSLAKGQWGDEQFF
TRBV19,few,TRBD2,TRBJ2-6,TGTGCCAGTAGTCCCCTAACCGAGGTGGCGGGGGCTGGGGCCAACGTCCTGACTTTC,CASSPLTEVAGAGANVLTF
TRBV13,-,-,TRBJ2-3,TGTGCCAGCAGCCTCTCCCGGGGCACAGATACGCAGTATTTT,CASSLSRGTDTQYF
TRBV7-3,many,TRBD2,TRBJ2-3,TGTGCCAGCAGCCCGGGACTAGCAGGGCCCACAGATACGCAGTATTTT,CASSPGLAGPTDTQYF